The T cell receptor (beta chain) described here comes from a study of cytomegalovirus exposure and HLA in healthy donors. Study details: From 150 million to 200 million T cells, an earlier analysis saw 110 million or so unique TCR beta sequences.

In the case of this clone: No antigen is known for it.

The PCR contained 60 Vbeta and 13 Jbeta primers. Clones were sequenced by immunoSEQ multiplex PCR, and TCRdb holds only the in-frame ones, with some missing. The sample consists of more than 90,000 clones, more than 80% of them appearing once. Findings and caveats of the study: Earlier analysis found most TCR beta V segments productive about 90% or about 30% of the time. A later analysis showed HLA-associated TCR beta chains outstripping equally common others in clonal expansion.

The sequencing input was PBMCs. The TCR was taken from a man aged 25 to 40 in good health and CMV-seronegative.

The DNA of the CDR3 is TGTGCCAGCAGCTTAGGGAGGGTGGTGAACACTGAAGCTTTCTTT. Protein sequence: CASSLGRVVNTEAFF. This chain uses TRBV7-9 with TRBJ1-1; D not certain. The V end was cut by 1 base, the J end by 0 bases, with 9 bases between. Germline lookup yields CDR1 SEHNR and CDR2 FQNEAQ (reference sequence). This CDR3 contains 15 residues.